Listed here is a single TCR beta chain. Any history of autoimmune disease or systemic immunosuppression disqualified patients. The data originate from a study of OX40 agonist ivuxolimab in advanced cancers. TCRdb keeps only in-frame clones here, not all; method: immunoSEQ multiplex PCR. The repertoire includes about 48,000 clones, around 85% of them detected once, and more than 0.95% sits in the top ten. V was shortened by 5 bases and J by 1 base, with 12 bases between the two germline ends. This CDR3 region has 14 residues. Germline values: CDR1 SGHNT, CDR2 YYREEE (reference sequence). The receptor was derived from an adult with an advanced solid tumor such as melanoma, head and neck, liver or kidney cancer. Specimen: CD4+ or CD8+ T cells sorted from blood, collected in a trial of the OX40 agonist ivuxolimab. The genes are TRBV5-4 and TRBJ1-1; D unresolved. The CDR3 reads CASRLLGKNTEAFF. The CDR3 coding sequence is TGTGCCAGCAGACTGCTAGGCAAGAACACTGAAGCTTTCTTT.